These 31 T cell receptor beta chains were all obtained from the same sample, sequenced in a study of T-cell reconstitution after alpha-beta-depleted transplantation in children. Unique molecular identifiers were incorporated when the TCRbeta library was constructed. MiXCR, applied by TCRdb to the PCR reads, yields one record per CDR3 protein. The sample records a few hundred thousand distinct CDR3 sequences, approximately 13% being singletons. The material was PBMCs from the stem cell graft donor, obtained from the stem cell graft. All receptors derive from a human donor who donated a stem cell graft to a child with combined immunodeficiency.

This clonotype was counted between two and nine times. The V gene is TRBV4-3, the J gene TRBJ2-7, with 12 positions matching TRBD2. Germline CDR1 reads LGHNA; CDR2 reads YSLEER. CDR3 size: 15 residues. Losses at the gene ends were 5 bases for V and 0 bases for J; bases not matched to a gene: 2. The CDR3 here is CASSMTSGGSYEQYF. In nucleotides, the CDR3 is TGCGCCAGCAGCATGACTAGCGGGGGCTCCTACGAGCAGTACTTC.

This clonotype turned up a few times. V is TRBV5-6 and J is TRBJ2-4; D gene uncertain. Trimming cost V 3 bases and J 4 bases, with 11 bases left between them. Germline lookup yields CDR1 SGHDT and CDR2 YYEEEE. CDR3 length: 14 amino acids. The CDR3 region is CASSSPLRKNIQYF. The CDR3 nucleotides read TGTGCCAGCAGCTCCCCCCTCAGGAAAAACATTCAGTACTTC.

In its sample, this clonotype was seen many times. The V call is TRBV4-3, the J call TRBJ2-1; D perhaps matches TRBD2 (7 bases). Germline lookup yields CDR1 LGHNA and CDR2 YSLEER. This CDR3 spans 18 amino acids. Trimming left V 0 bases short and J 5 bases short, with 20 bases between. The CDR3 sequence is CASSQDRGAGAVDNEQFF. The CDR3, as DNA: TGCGCCAGCAGCCAAGATCGGGGGGCGGGAGCAGTAGACAATGAGCAGTTCTTC.

This chain uses TRBV5-5 with TRBJ2-5; 10 nucleotides line up with TRBD1. The CDR3 extends over 17 amino acids. Per germline, CDR1 SGHKS and CDR2 YYEKEE (reference sequence). V gave up 4 bases and J gave up 4 bases; unmatched junction bases: 13. For the CDR3, the DNA is TGTGCCAGCAGCCCGTTCCTCATCGACAGGGGGCCAGAGACCCAGTACTTC. Its translation is CASSPFLIDRGPETQYF.

This clonotype was detected only a few times. The chain has TRBV4-3 and TRBJ2-1; 7 nucleotides match TRBD2. In germline, CDR1 is LGHNA, CDR2 YSLEER. CDR3 length: 16 amino acids. Losses at the gene ends were 1 base for V and 4 bases for J; bases not matched to a gene: 7. CDR3 residues: CASSQGGRGGYNEQFF. The CDR3, as DNA: TGCGCCAGCAGCCAAGGGGGGAGGGGCGGGTACAATGAGCAGTTCTTC.

This chain joins TRBV6-5 and TRBJ2-1; D tentatively fits TRBD1 or TRBD2 (5 bases each). This CDR3 is 12 amino acids long. Germline-derived CDR1 and CDR2 are MNHEY and SVGAGI. V lost 0 bases and J lost 14, with 11 bases in between. As DNA, the CDR3 is TGTGCCAGCAGTTACTCGGGACCTGAAGAGTTCTTC. Translating gives CASSYSGPEEFF.

The chain has TRBV28 and TRBJ2-5; possibly TRBD1 for D (6 bases). V lost 4 bases and J 2 bases, leaving 23 bases between the germline ends. The V gene's germline CDR1 is MDHEN and CDR2 SYDVKM. This CDR3 has 18 amino acids. CDR3 coding DNA: TGTGCCAGCAGTTCAGGGGATGGGCAACCTGTTGAACAAGAGACCCAGTACTTC. Translated, it gives CASSSGDGQPVEQETQYF.

The chain links TRBV7-9 to TRBJ2-1; a weak D match, TRBD2 (5 bases). The CDR3 runs 13 residues. Germline loops: CDR1 SEHNR, CDR2 FQNEAQ (reference sequence). Trimming left V 7 bases short and J 8 bases short, with 15 bases between. The CDR3 nucleotides read TGTGCCAGCAATTATGGCGGGTCCGATGAGCAGTTCTTC. Amino acids: CASNYGGSDEQFF.

In its sample, this clonotype was seen many times. CDR3 in DNA: TGTGCCAGCAGATACGCCGACAGGGTCAATGAAAAACTGTTTTTT. Protein: CASRYADRVNEKLFF. The chain has TRBV6-2 or TRBV6-3 and TRBJ1-4, with 7 bases identical to TRBD1. Germline V gene lookup returns CDR1 MNHEY and CDR2 SVGEGT. CDR3 length: 15 residues. V trimming: 6 bases; J trimming: 5 bases; junction bases outside the gene matches: 9.

The chain combines TRBV13 with TRBJ2-5; D unresolved. The CDR3 has 15 amino acids. Germline CDR1 PRHDT, CDR2 FYEKMQ (reference sequence). V dropped 5 bases and J dropped 5 bases, with 18 bases sitting between them. Here the CDR3 reads CASSPRVIAPETQYF. In DNA form, the CDR3 reads TGTGCCAGCAGCCCACGAGTAATTGCACCGGAGACCCAGTACTTC.

The chain has TRBV30 and TRBJ2-2; D may match TRBD1 or TRBD2 (6 bases each). CDR1 and CDR2 from the germline V gene are GTSNPN and SVGIG (reference sequence). CDR3 length: 14 amino acids. The V gene lost 5 bases and the J gene lost 3 bases, with 13 bases spanning the gap. The CDR3 DNA reads as TGTGCCTGGGAAGGGGGGAGAGACACCGGGGAGCTGTTTTTT. Translation gives CAWEGGRDTGELFF.

This clonotype was detected a few times. The chain uses TRBV29-1 and TRBJ2-7; D unclear. This CDR3 comprises 13 residues. V dropped 6 bases and J dropped 3 bases, with 15 bases sitting between them. Per germline, CDR1 SQVTM and CDR2 ANQGSEA. This CDR3 is CSVASLLSYEQYF. As DNA, the CDR3 is TGCAGCGTGGCCTCTCTGTTGAGCTACGAGCAGTACTTC.

The rearrangement uses TRBV29-1 and TRBJ2-7; D is possibly TRBD2 (6 bases). Trimming left V 6 bases short and J 3 bases short, with 6 bases between. The CDR3 loop spans 10 amino acids. Germline-derived CDR1 and CDR2 are SQVTM and ANQGSEA. The CDR3 here is CSVGGYEQYF. CDR3 DNA: TGCAGCGTCGGGGGCTACGAGCAGTACTTC.

The chain employs TRBV12-3 or TRBV12-4 and TRBJ2-1; TRBD1 might be the D (6 bases). CDR3 length: 15 residues. V shed 3 bases and J shed 4 bases, with 13 bases lying between them. CDR3 sequence (DNA): TGTGCCAGCAGTTTTCGGGACAACCTATACAATGAGCAGTTCTTC. It is translated as CASSFRDNLYNEQFF.

The V gene is TRBV7-6, the J gene TRBJ2-1, with TRBD2 identical over 13 bases. Per the germline V gene, CDR1 is SGHVS and CDR2 is FNYEAQ. The CDR3 covers 16 residues. The trim removed 5 bases at V and 7 bases at J, leaving 8 bases unmatched. The CDR3 nucleotides read TGTGCCAGCAGCCCGGGACTAGCGGGATTTAAGAATGAGCAGTTCTTC. Amino acids: CASSPGLAGFKNEQFF. The full variable domain, with the rest looked up from reference TRBV7-6 and TRBJ2-1, is GAGVSQSPRYKVTKRGQDVALRCDPISGHVSLYWYRQALGQGPEFLTYFNYEAQQDKSGLPNDRFSAERPEGSISTLTIQRTEQRDSAMYRCASSPGLAGFKNEQFFGPGTRLTVL.

The chain has TRBV12-3 or TRBV12-4 and TRBJ1-1; TRBD1 matches at 9 bases. V was clipped by 8 bases and J by 7 bases; unmatched bases: 8. The CDR3 is made up of 13 amino acids. For the CDR3, the DNA is TGTGCCAGCGGGTCGACAGGGGGGGGTGAAGCTTTCTTT. This translates into CASGSTGGGEAFF.

This clonotype has more than one count but fewer than ten. This sequence joins TRBV4-3 and TRBJ2-3; D gene unclear. This CDR3 is 15 amino acids long. V was pared by 4 bases and J by 0 bases, with 11 bases between. Germline CDR1 LGHNA, CDR2 YSLEER. CDR3 DNA: TGCGCCAGCAGCCGGACGGTATCTAGCACAGATACGCAGTATTTT. Translating it yields CASSRTVSSTDTQYF.

This clonotype was seen ten or more times. V usage is TRBV12-3 or TRBV12-4 and J usage is TRBJ2-7; possible D gene TRBD2, 5 bases. The CDR3 is 13 amino acids. V lost 1 base, J lost 4 bases, and 8 bases lay in between. The CDR3 loop is CASSLGEGYEQYF. CDR3 coding DNA: TGTGCCAGCAGTTTAGGTGAGGGTTACGAGCAGTACTTC.

The chain uses TRBV18 and TRBJ1-1; D remains unclear. The CDR3 runs to 13 residues. V was pared by 1 base and J by 10 bases, with 13 bases between. The germline V gene has CDR1 KGHSH and CDR2 LQKENI. CDR3 region: CASSPLERLAAFF. CDR3 nucleotide sequence: TGTGCCAGCTCACCACTTGAGAGGCTGGCAGCTTTCTTT.

The V call is TRBV5-1, the J call TRBJ2-5; the D is unclear. V dropped 5 bases and J dropped 2 bases, with 13 bases sitting between them. The CDR3 spans 14 residues. Germline CDR1 is SGHRS and CDR2 is YFSETQ. The CDR3 here is CASSSGFQQETQYF. The CDR3 region has the DNA TGCGCCAGCAGTAGTGGATTCCAACAAGAGACCCAGTACTTC.

This clonotype has ten or more counts. This chain links TRBV20-1 with TRBJ2-7; perhaps TRBD1 as D (5 bases). V shed 4 bases and J shed 12 bases, with 13 bases lying between them. In germline, CDR1 is DFQATT, CDR2 SNEGSKA (reference sequence). This CDR3 contains 10 residues. The CDR3 region is CSATDTPGYF. The CDR3 DNA is TGCAGTGCTACGGACACCCCCGGGTACTTC.

This chain connects TRBV12-3 or TRBV12-4 to TRBJ1-5; D not certain. There are 12 residues in the CDR3. With 6 bases removed from V and 7 bases from J, the gap between germline ends came to 10 bases. CDR3 bases: TGTGCCAGCAGCTCCAATCTGCAGCCCCAGCATTTT. Its translation: CASSSNLQPQHF.

V and J are TRBV29-1 and TRBJ2-1, with D perhaps assigned TRBD1 or TRBD2 (5 bases each). The CDR3 has 16 amino acids. Trimming pared 2 bases from V and 4 bases from J, leaving 18 bases between. Per the germline V gene, CDR1 is SQVTM and CDR2 is ANQGSEA. CDR3 in DNA: TGCAGCGTTGAACCGGGGCAGGGTCCGCTTTACAATGAGCAGTTCTTC. Its protein is CSVEPGQGPLYNEQFF.

The rearrangement joins TRBV11-2 to TRBJ2-1; 12 nucleotides match TRBD2. The length of the CDR3 is 16 residues. The junction had 9 bases not matched to a gene; V was cut back by 7 bases and J by 5 bases. From germline, CDR1 is SGHAT and CDR2 FQNNGV. Here the CDR3 DNA reads TGTGCCAGCAACAATGGACTAGCGGGACGACACAATGAGCAGTTCTTC. It is translated as CASNNGLAGRHNEQFF.

V is TRBV4-2 and J is TRBJ2-5, with 7 nucleotides matching TRBD2. The CDR3 totals 15 residues. V was clipped by 1 base and J by 1 base; unmatched bases: 3. Germline lookup yields CDR1 LGHNA and CDR2 YNFKEQ. CDR3 amino acids: CASSQGPSGQETQYF. CDR3 sequence (DNA): TGTGCCAGCAGCCAAGGCCCTAGCGGCCAAGAGACCCAGTACTTC.

The V gene is TRBV9, the J gene TRBJ2-3, with D unresolved. Trimming left V 1 base short and J 1 base short, with 7 bases between. This CDR3 is built from 14 residues. Germline CDR1 is SGDLS and CDR2 is YYNGEE. CDR3: CASSVLSGTDTQYF. As DNA, the CDR3 is TGTGCCAGCAGCGTATTAAGTGGCACAGATACGCAGTATTTT.

This clonotype occurred a few times. The rearrangement links TRBV20-1 to TRBJ2-1; 10 positions match TRBD2. Per the germline V gene, CDR1 is DFQATT and CDR2 is SNEGSKA (reference sequence). The CDR3 spans 14 residues. Trimming cost V 5 bases and J 9 bases; bases outside gene matches: 10. CDR3 sequence reads: CSAGSILAGGEQFF. DNA for the CDR3: TGCAGTGCTGGATCCATTTTAGCGGGAGGTGAGCAGTTCTTC.

This clonotype was observed at least ten times. The J gene is TRBJ1-3, the V gene TRBV14; TRBD1 is a possible D gene (5 bases). CDR3 length: 17 amino acids. CDR1 SGHDN and CDR2 FVKESK come from the germline V gene. Trimming cost V 4 bases and J 0 bases, with 16 bases left between them. CDR3 residues: CASSPLGGARSGNTIYF. CDR3 DNA sequence: TGTGCCAGCAGCCCTTTGGGAGGGGCCCGCTCTGGAAACACCATATATTTT.

This clonotype was detected many times. The rearrangement joins TRBV6-1 to TRBJ2-1; weak D call: TRBD1 (5 bases). V gave up 4 bases and J gave up 4 bases, with 8 bases separating them. The V gene's germline CDR1 is MNHNS and CDR2 SASEGT. This CDR3 comprises 13 residues. CDR3 protein: CASSATGYNEQFF. CDR3 coding DNA: TGTGCCAGCAGTGCTACAGGTTACAATGAGCAGTTCTTC.

This chain links TRBV11-2 with TRBJ2-5; 12 nucleotides align to TRBD2. The CDR3 has 17 residues. The germline V gene encodes CDR1 SGHAT and CDR2 FQNNGV. V shed 0 bases and J 4 bases; nucleotides not matched to a gene: 6. The CDR3 sequence is CASSLETSGSFRETQYF. DNA of the CDR3: TGTGCCAGCAGCTTAGAGACTAGCGGGAGTTTCAGAGAGACCCAGTACTTC.

This clonotype showed up just a few times. The genes are TRBV7-3 and TRBJ2-3, with 9 nucleotides matching TRBD1. The ends lost 5 bases at V and 1 base at J; junction bases unmatched: 7. CDR3 size: 16 residues. Germline V gene lookup returns CDR1 SGHTA and CDR2 FQGTGA. CDR3: CASSTSRDRGTDTQYF. For the CDR3, the DNA is TGTGCCAGCAGCACAAGCCGGGACAGGGGCACAGATACGCAGTATTTT.